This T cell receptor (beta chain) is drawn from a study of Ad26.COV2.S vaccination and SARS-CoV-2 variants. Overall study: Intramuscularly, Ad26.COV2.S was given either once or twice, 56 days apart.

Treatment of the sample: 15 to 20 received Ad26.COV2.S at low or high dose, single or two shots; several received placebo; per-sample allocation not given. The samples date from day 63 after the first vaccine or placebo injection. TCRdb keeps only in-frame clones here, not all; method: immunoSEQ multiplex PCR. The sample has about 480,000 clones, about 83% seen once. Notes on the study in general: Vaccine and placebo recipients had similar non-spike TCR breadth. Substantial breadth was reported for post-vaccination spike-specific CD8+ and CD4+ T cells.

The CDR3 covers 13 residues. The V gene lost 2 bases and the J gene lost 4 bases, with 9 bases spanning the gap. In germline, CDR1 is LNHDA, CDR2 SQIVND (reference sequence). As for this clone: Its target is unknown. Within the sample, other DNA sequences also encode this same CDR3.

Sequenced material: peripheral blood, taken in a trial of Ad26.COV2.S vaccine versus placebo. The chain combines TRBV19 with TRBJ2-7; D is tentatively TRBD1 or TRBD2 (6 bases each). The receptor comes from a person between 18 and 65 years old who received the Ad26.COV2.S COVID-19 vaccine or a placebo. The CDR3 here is CASSIQGRYEQYF. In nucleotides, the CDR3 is TGTGCCAGTAGTATACAGGGGAGGTACGAGCAGTACTTC.